The clone carrying this TCR beta chain has just a few counts. The antigen is undetermined. Germline V lookup: CDR1 SNHLY, CDR2 FYNNEI. V lost 6 bases and J lost 7; bases outside the gene matches: 6. This CDR3 has 14 residues. TCRdb called the 5' RACE reads again in MiXCR, with one record for every CDR3 protein. The sample includes hundreds of thousands of distinct CDR3 sequences, approximately 24% of them seen just once. These data belong to a study of identical twins. General study findings and limits: The study reached conclusions through statistical analysis that was cross-sectional, not following the same donors. There was more out-of-frame TCR alpha sharing in monozygotic twins than models estimated.

The same data also went into a second study, on T cells expressing NK-cell markers.

V is TRBV2 and J is TRBJ1-4; 9 bases are a match to TRBD1. This receptor was taken from a woman under 30 in good health. The sequencing sample was made of CD4+ T cells sorted from blood. The CDR3 is CASRDRDRAEKLFF. The CDR3 DNA reads as TGTGCCAGCAGAGACCGGGACAGGGCTGAAAAACTGTTTTTT.